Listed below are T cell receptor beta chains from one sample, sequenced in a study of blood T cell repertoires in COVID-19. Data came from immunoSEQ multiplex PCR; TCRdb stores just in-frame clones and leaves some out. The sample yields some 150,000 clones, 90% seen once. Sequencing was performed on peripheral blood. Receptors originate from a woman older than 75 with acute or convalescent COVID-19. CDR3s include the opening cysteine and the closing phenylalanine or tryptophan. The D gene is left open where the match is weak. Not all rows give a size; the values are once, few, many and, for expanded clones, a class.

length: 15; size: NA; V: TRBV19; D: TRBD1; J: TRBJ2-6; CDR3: CASSRTGMKNNVLTF; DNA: TGTGCCAGTAGTCGGACAGGGATGAAAAACAACGTCCTGACTTTC
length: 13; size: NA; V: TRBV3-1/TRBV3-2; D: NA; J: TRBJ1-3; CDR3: CASRQASGNTIYF; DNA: TGTGCCAGCAGACAGGCCTCTGGAAACACCATATATTTT
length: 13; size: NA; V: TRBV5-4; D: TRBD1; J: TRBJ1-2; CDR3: CASSLTGGSGYTF; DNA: TGTGCCAGCAGCTTAACAGGGGGCTCGGGCTACACCTTC
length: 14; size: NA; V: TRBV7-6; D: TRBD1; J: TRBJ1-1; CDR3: CASSLDRGGTEAFF; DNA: TGTGCCAGCAGCTTAGACAGGGGCGGGACTGAAGCTTTCTTT
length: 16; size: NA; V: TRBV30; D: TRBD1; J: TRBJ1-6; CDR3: CAWTPMGQGFNSPLHF; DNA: TGTGCCTGGACCCCGATGGGACAGGGGTTTAATTCACCCCTCCACTTT
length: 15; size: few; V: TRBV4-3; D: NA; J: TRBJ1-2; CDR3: CASSQDNFLDYGYTF; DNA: TGCGCCAGCAGCCAAGATAACTTCCTGGACTATGGCTACACCTTC
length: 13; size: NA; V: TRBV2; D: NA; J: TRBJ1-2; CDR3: CASSAGGGRSYTF; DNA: TGTGCCAGCAGTGCCGGGGGGGGGCGAAGCTACACCTTC
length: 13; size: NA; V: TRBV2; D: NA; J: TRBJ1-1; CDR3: CASSTGNREEAFF; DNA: TGTGCCAGCAGTACCGGGAACAGGGAGGAAGCTTTCTTT
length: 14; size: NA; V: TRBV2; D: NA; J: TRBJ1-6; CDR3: CASSRTSRGSPLHF; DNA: TGTGCCAGCAGTCGGACCTCTCGGGGTTCACCCCTCCACTTT
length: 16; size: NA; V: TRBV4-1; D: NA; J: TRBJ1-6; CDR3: CASSQGPRGRNSPLHF; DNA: TGCGCCAGCAGCCAAGGCCCGCGGGGGAGGAATTCACCCCTCCACTTT
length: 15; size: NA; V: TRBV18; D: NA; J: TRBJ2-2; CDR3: CASSPPAVNTGELFF; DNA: TGTGCCAGCTCACCACCGGCCGTAAACACCGGGGAGCTGTTTTTT
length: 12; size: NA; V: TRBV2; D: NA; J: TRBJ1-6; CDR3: CASKSDNSPLHF; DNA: TGTGCCAGCAAGTCGGATAATTCACCCCTCCACTTT
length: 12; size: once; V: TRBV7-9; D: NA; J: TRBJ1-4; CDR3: CASSEGEGKLFF; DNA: TGTGCCAGCAGCGAGGGGGAGGGAAAACTGTTTTTT
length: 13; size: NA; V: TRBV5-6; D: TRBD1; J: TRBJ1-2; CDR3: CASSPGTGPGYTF; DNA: TGTGCCAGCAGCCCCGGGACAGGGCCAGGCTACACCTTC
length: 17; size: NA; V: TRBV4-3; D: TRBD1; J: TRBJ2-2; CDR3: CASSRGQGAINTGELFF; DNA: TGCGCCAGCAGCCGCGGACAGGGCGCTATAAACACCGGGGAGCTGTTTTTT
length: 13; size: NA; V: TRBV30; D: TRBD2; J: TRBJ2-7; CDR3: CAWNRGVSYEQYF; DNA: TGTGCCTGGAATCGGGGGGTCTCCTACGAGCAGTACTTC
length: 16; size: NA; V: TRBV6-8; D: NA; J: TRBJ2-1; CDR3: CASTPPGVQSDNEQFF; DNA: TGTGCCAGCACCCCCCCCGGGGTACAGTCAGACAATGAGCAGTTCTTC
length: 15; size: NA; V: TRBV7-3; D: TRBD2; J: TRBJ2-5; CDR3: CVSSLGLGWWETQYF; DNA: TGTGTCAGCAGCCTAGGACTAGGTTGGTGGGAGACCCAGTACTTC
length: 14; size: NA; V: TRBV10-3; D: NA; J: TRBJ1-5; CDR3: CAISEAQGIQPQHF; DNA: TGTGCCATCAGTGAGGCTCAGGGTATTCAGCCCCAGCATTTT
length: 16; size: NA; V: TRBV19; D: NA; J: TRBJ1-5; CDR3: CASSIHTAGPYQPQHF; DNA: TGTGCCAGTAGTATCCATACTGCGGGGCCCTATCAGCCCCAGCATTTT
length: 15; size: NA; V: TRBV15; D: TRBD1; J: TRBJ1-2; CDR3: CATSRGQGVDYGYTF; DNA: TGTGCCACCAGCCGTGGACAGGGTGTTGACTATGGCTACACCTTC
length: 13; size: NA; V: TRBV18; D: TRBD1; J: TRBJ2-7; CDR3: CASSPSGGGEQYF; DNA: TGTGCCAGCTCACCCTCAGGGGGCGGCGAGCAGTACTTC
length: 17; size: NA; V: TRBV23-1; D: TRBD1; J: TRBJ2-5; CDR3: CASSHPPGQENEETQYF; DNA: TGCGCCAGCAGTCACCCTCCGGGACAGGAGAATGAAGAGACCCAGTACTTC
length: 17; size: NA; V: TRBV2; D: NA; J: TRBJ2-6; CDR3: CASSERPSRSGANVLTF; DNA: TGTGCCAGCAGTGAACGTCCCTCCAGGTCTGGGGCCAACGTCCTGACTTTC
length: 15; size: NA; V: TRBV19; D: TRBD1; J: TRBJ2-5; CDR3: CASSAPGTGGETQYF; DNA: TGTGCCAGTAGTGCCCCCGGGACAGGGGGAGAGACCCAGTACTTC
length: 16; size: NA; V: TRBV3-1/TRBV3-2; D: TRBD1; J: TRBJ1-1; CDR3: CASSHKDRRRNTEAFF; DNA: TGTGCCAGCAGCCATAAGGACAGGCGACGAAACACTGAAGCTTTCTTT
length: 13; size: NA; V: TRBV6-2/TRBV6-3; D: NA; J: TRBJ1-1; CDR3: CASSYKDRRTAFF; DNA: TGTGCCAGCAGTTACAAGGACCGGAGGACCGCTTTCTTT
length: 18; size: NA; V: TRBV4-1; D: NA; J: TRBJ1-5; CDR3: CASSQSSEQGFGNQPQHF; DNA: TGCGCCAGCAGCCAATCATCGGAACAGGGATTTGGCAATCAGCCCCAGCATTTT
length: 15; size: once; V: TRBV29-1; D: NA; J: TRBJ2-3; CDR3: CSVARGRDNTDTQYF; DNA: TGCAGCGTTGCGAGGGGGAGGGATAACACAGATACGCAGTATTTT
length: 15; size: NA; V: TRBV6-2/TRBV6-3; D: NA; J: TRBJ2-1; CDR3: CASSYGGGQVNEQFF; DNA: TGTGCCAGCAGTTACGGTGGAGGGCAGGTCAATGAGCAGTTCTTC
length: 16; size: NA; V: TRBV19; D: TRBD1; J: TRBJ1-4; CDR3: CASSAQGEATNEKLFF; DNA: TGTGCCAGTAGCGCACAGGGGGAGGCAACTAATGAAAAACTGTTTTTT
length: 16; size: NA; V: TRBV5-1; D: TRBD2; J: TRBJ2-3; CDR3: CASSLTSGGAADTQYF; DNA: TGCGCCAGCAGCTTGACTAGCGGGGGGGCTGCAGATACGCAGTATTTT
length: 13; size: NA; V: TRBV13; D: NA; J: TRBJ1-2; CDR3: CASSLEGNYGYTF; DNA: TGTGCCAGCAGCTTAGAGGGGAACTATGGCTACACCTTC